This T cell receptor beta chain was identified in a study of T cells after yellow fever vaccination (dated by TCRdb to between 2018 and 2021). In the study overall: The SMART-Seq v4 Ultra Low Input RNA kit was used to prepare libraries from fractions with low cell numbers. To follow T-cell clones before and after both primary and booster YFV17D yellow fever vaccination, bulk TCR alpha and beta repertoires underwent longitudinal sequencing. Two healthy male donors made up the cohort, one aged 18 to 30 years and the other aged 30 to 39 years. Blood samples were taken at several timepoints before and after primary and secondary immunization, and bulk PBMC replicates and cell subsets were isolated.

On the study overall, not on this receptor specifically: After the booster, most of the clones that had expanded following primary vaccination were detected again (roughly 97% of CD4 and around 88% of CD8), which suggests that memory was broadly maintained. Because abundant contaminating clonotypes from the bulk population could be contained in FACS-sorted repertoires, computational filtering was required. Only a couple of donors were included in the study, so the extent to which the findings can be generalized is limited. The secondary T-cell response was found to be weaker but faster than the primary response, with a peak reached on day 5 rather than on day 15. A small fraction of clonotypes showed up in both the CD4 and CD8 compartments, probably as a result of convergent recombination.

This specimen's treatment or condition label, per the study, means: live attenuated yellow fever vaccine strain. PBMCs were isolated from peripheral blood using a standard Ficoll-Paque protocol. Dynabeads CD4 and CD8 positive selection kits were used to isolate the CD4 and CD8 T-cell fractions. TriZol was used to extract RNA from bulk PBMCs, from CD4 and CD8 fractions, and from dextramer-positive and dextramer-negative fractions. TCR cDNA was synthesized by 5'RACE template switching, which introduced a universal primer site and unique molecular identifiers. cDNA synthesis was primed from both the TCR alpha and TCR beta constant segments. Two PCR steps were used to amplify libraries, with sample barcodes and sequencing adapters being added in the second step. Libraries were sequenced on Illumina HiSeq 2500 (2x100 bp) or NovaSeq (2x150 bp). From the authors' description of their analysis: MIGEC was used to demultiplex reads and collapse the reads into UMI consensus sequences, and MiXCR was used for V(D)J alignment. Using edgeR on replicate PBMC samples, clonotypes were called vaccine-responding if FDR was below 0.01 and the log2 fold change was above 5 up to day 15. Each bulk clonotype received a CD4 or CD8 identity based on whether the sequenced CD4 or CD8 repertoire contained that clonotype at higher abundance. TCRdb reanalyzed the raw reads on its own, using fastp at Q25 for trimming and MiXCR for clone calling, and kept in-frame beta chains. Each CDR3 protein appears once, grouped with its most common genes and DNA. It is TCRdb's table, rather than the study itself, that gives the V and J calls and clone size. The table for this sample lists under 80,000 distinct CDR3 sequences; 6.5% to 9% of them were counted only once. Of the sample, less than 40% is held by the ten largest clones.

This clonotype has at least ten counts. There is no known antigen for this receptor. No base qualities exist here, and no much larger clone lies one base off it. The clonotype originates from a young man who received the YFV17D yellow fever vaccine. The source was CD8+ T cells sorted from PBMCs, collected 15 days after the yellow fever booster vaccination.

The CDR3 has the sequence CSASRGLNTEAFF. The nucleotide sequence reads as follows: TGCAGTGCTAGTAGGGGGCTTAACACTGAAGCTTTCTTT. This sequence uses TRBV20-1 and TRBJ1-1, and TRBD1 aligns with 7 junction nucleotides. The germline V gene (reference sequence) provides CDR1 DFQATT and CDR2 SNEGSKA. Ends trimmed: V by 3 bases, J by 2 bases; bases unmatched to a gene: 3. The CDR3 contains 13 residues, cysteine and phenylalanine counted. Only the CDR3 region is kept as DNA, spanning 39 bases read in frame from base 1.